A selection of T cell receptor beta chains follows, all from one sample in a study of blood T cell repertoires in COVID-19. Assay: immunoSEQ multiplex PCR; the TCRdb copy retains only in-frame clones and omits some. The sample consists of 270,000 or so clones, roughly 91% of them appearing once. Sequencing was carried out using PBMCs or T cells enriched from blood (not recorded which). These receptors all come from a woman aged 35 to 49 with acute COVID-19. The CDR3 runs from the conserved cysteine through the conserved F or W. Clone size appears in some rows only: once, few, many, or a class for an expanded clone.

v_gene	abundance	CDR3aa
TRBV6-5	medium-sized	CASSYTRTGANVLTF
TRBV7-9	-	CASSPLAGGQTSYNEQFF
TRBV5-1	-	CASSPQGPGNTIYF
TRBV6-5	-	CASSPQGQKNIQYF
TRBV6-1	-	CASSEDWAGVYGYTF
TRBV28	-	CASSFGQGAVTEAFF
TRBV6-5	-	CASSYSSGQNEKLFF
TRBV2	-	CASSATGAPNEKLFF
TRBV20-1	-	CSASRGLPETQYF
TRBV6-5	-	CASSYGAENTEAFF
TRBV2	-	CASTPEQVRQYF